This TCR beta chain comes out of a study of CD8 T cells in Susac syndrome. CD8+ and CD4+ T cells from blood underwent TCR beta sequencing. TEMRA cells were FACS-enriched, while CD8+ and CD4+ T cells were negatively isolated. Random hexamers were used to reverse transcribe 0.5 to 1 ug of RNA. The amplification used immunoSEQ multiplex PCR on TCR beta CDR3; it spanned 54 Vbeta and 13 Jbeta. In TCRdb, the immunoSEQ multiplex PCR reads were re-called with MiXCR into one record per CDR3 protein. Among 250,000 to 300,000 distinct CDR3 sequences listed, about nine tenths were seen once. The CDR3 contains 12 residues. V lost 4 bases and J lost 3, with 4 bases in between. Germline V gene sequence: CDR1 LNHDA, CDR2 SQIVND (reference sequence).

V usage is TRBV19 and J usage is TRBJ1-5; no clear D gene. This receptor was identified in a human donor with multiple sclerosis. The specimen sequenced was CD8+ T cells from PBMCs. The CDR3 nucleotides read TGTGCCAGTAGTAGTTACAATCAGCCCCAGCATTTT. This gives the protein CASSSYNQPQHF.